These T cell receptor beta chains were read from a single sample in a study of T cells after yellow fever vaccination. MiXCR, applied by TCRdb to the 5' RACE reads, yields one record per CDR3 protein. Of hundreds of thousands of distinct CDR3 sequences listed, 8.7% were seen once; the top ten hold about a sixth. The source material was PBMCs, sampled on the day of the first yellow fever vaccination. The receptor set was obtained from a man aged 18 to 29 who received the YFV17D yellow fever vaccine. The CDR3 runs from the conserved cysteine through the conserved F or W. The D gene is left open where the match is weak. Rows may omit the clone size; those that give it use once, few, many or a size class.

CDR3nt: TGTGCCAGCAGCTTCGGGGTCGAAAACATTCAGTACTTC; CDR3aa: CASSFGVENIQYF; j_gene: TRBJ2-4; abundance: few; v_gene: TRBV5-5; d_gene: -
CDR3nt: TGCGCCAGCAGGGCCGGGACAGGGACCCGTGAAGCTTTCTTT; CDR3aa: CASRAGTGTREAFF; j_gene: TRBJ1-1; abundance: -; v_gene: TRBV5-1; d_gene: TRBD1
CDR3nt: TGTGCCAGCGGCGGCCTGTTGCGGGCAACTAATGAAAAACTGTTTTTT; CDR3aa: CASGGLLRATNEKLFF; j_gene: TRBJ1-4; abundance: few; v_gene: TRBV6-1; d_gene: -
CDR3nt: TGTGCCAGCAGCGTAGAGTGGGGTACCGATGAGCAGTTCTTC; CDR3aa: CASSVEWGTDEQFF; j_gene: TRBJ2-1; abundance: -; v_gene: TRBV9; d_gene: -
CDR3nt: TGTGCCAGCAGCTTAGGACGAGGGGGCTTGGGCTATGGCTACACCTTC; CDR3aa: CASSLGRGGLGYGYTF; j_gene: TRBJ1-2; abundance: -; v_gene: TRBV7-8; d_gene: TRBD1
CDR3nt: TGTGCCAGCAGCTCCCCCGGGGCAGGGGGCATTTACGAGCAGTACTTC; CDR3aa: CASSSPGAGGIYEQYF; j_gene: TRBJ2-7; abundance: -; v_gene: TRBV7-9; d_gene: TRBD1
CDR3nt: TGTGCCAGCATGGGGACAGGGGCAAACGAGCAGTACTTC; CDR3aa: CASMGTGANEQYF; j_gene: TRBJ2-7; abundance: many; v_gene: TRBV12-3/TRBV12-4; d_gene: TRBD1
CDR3nt: TGCGCCAGCAGCTTGGGTTGGGGTGAATCAAATTCACCCCTCCACTTT; CDR3aa: CASSLGWGESNSPLHF; j_gene: TRBJ1-6; abundance: -; v_gene: TRBV5-1; d_gene: -
CDR3nt: TGTGCCAGTCGACAGATATTTTACAATGAGCAGTTCTTC; CDR3aa: CASRQIFYNEQFF; j_gene: TRBJ2-1; abundance: -; v_gene: TRBV11-3; d_gene: -
CDR3nt: TGCGCCAGCAGCTTGTCGTCGGGCTTTGGGACTGAAGCTTTCTTT; CDR3aa: CASSLSSGFGTEAFF; j_gene: TRBJ1-1; abundance: few; v_gene: TRBV5-1; d_gene: -
CDR3nt: TGCGCCAGCAGCCCACAAGGGGCCTCCTCCTATGGCTACACCTTC; CDR3aa: CASSPQGASSYGYTF; j_gene: TRBJ1-2; abundance: -; v_gene: TRBV5-1; d_gene: -
CDR3nt: TGTGCCAGCAGGAGCTGGACGGGGTTTGGGGAGCTGTTTTTT; CDR3aa: CASRSWTGFGELFF; j_gene: TRBJ2-2; abundance: many; v_gene: TRBV7-9; d_gene: -
CDR3nt: TGCGCCAGCAGCTTGGAAGTCCCCTATGGCTACACCTTC; CDR3aa: CASSLEVPYGYTF; j_gene: TRBJ1-2; abundance: -; v_gene: TRBV5-1; d_gene: -
CDR3nt: TGTGCCAGCAGTGAACTTGGGACACCGTACCAAGAGACCCAGTACTTC; CDR3aa: CASSELGTPYQETQYF; j_gene: TRBJ2-5; abundance: -; v_gene: TRBV6-1; d_gene: -
CDR3nt: TGCGCCAGCAGCCTAGTGGACAGGGATCGCACTGAAGCTTTCTTT; CDR3aa: CASSLVDRDRTEAFF; j_gene: TRBJ1-1; abundance: -; v_gene: TRBV5-1; d_gene: TRBD1
CDR3nt: TGTGCCAGCAGCTGGGACAGCGACTATGGCTACACCTTC; CDR3aa: CASSWDSDYGYTF; j_gene: TRBJ1-2; abundance: many; v_gene: TRBV28; d_gene: TRBD1
CDR3nt: TGCAGTGCTGCTACTTCAGGGGGCAGAGGAAACACCATATATTTT; CDR3aa: CSAATSGGRGNTIYF; j_gene: TRBJ1-3; abundance: many; v_gene: TRBV20-1; d_gene: TRBD1
CDR3nt: TGTGCCAGCAGTGGAGGGACAGGGCGGGGCACAGATACGCAGTATTTT; CDR3aa: CASSGGTGRGTDTQYF; j_gene: TRBJ2-3; abundance: -; v_gene: TRBV25-1; d_gene: TRBD1
CDR3nt: TGCGCCAGCAGTGATGAGGGACAGGGTATGAGGGGTACGCAGTATTTT; CDR3aa: CASSDEGQGMRGTQYF; j_gene: TRBJ2-3; abundance: -; v_gene: TRBV10-2; d_gene: TRBD1
CDR3nt: TGTGCCCTCAGTCGCGACTGGGCTAGCGGGGGGGCTACAGATACGCAGTATTTT; CDR3aa: CALSRDWASGGATDTQYF; j_gene: TRBJ2-3; abundance: -; v_gene: TRBV12-3/TRBV12-4; d_gene: TRBD2
CDR3nt: TGTGCCAGCAGCCCTGGGAGCGTAGAGCAGTTCTTC; CDR3aa: CASSPGSVEQFF; j_gene: TRBJ2-1; abundance: few; v_gene: TRBV9; d_gene: -
CDR3nt: TGCGCCAGCAGCCACGATCTTACTAGCTCCTACAATGAGCAGTTCTTC; CDR3aa: CASSHDLTSSYNEQFF; j_gene: TRBJ2-1; abundance: few; v_gene: TRBV4-3; d_gene: -
CDR3nt: TGTGCCGGACTAGGAGACGACTATGGCTACACCTTC; CDR3aa: CAGLGDDYGYTF; j_gene: TRBJ1-2; abundance: many; v_gene: TRBV6-6; d_gene: -
CDR3nt: TGTGCCAGCAGCTATCGTAGCGGGGGGCAGAATACGCAGTATTTT; CDR3aa: CASSYRSGGQNTQYF; j_gene: TRBJ2-3; abundance: many; v_gene: TRBV12-3/TRBV12-4; d_gene: TRBD2
CDR3nt: TGTGCCAGCAGCATTCCGGGGGGGAGGTCAGATACGCAGTATTTT; CDR3aa: CASSIPGGRSDTQYF; j_gene: TRBJ2-3; abundance: -; v_gene: TRBV11-2; d_gene: TRBD2
CDR3nt: TGTGCCAGCAGCGTTACAGGGGAGAATTCACCCCTCCACTTT; CDR3aa: CASSVTGENSPLHF; j_gene: TRBJ1-6; abundance: -; v_gene: TRBV9; d_gene: TRBD1
CDR3nt: TGTGCCAGCAGCTTCTACGGGGATACGCAGTATTTT; CDR3aa: CASSFYGDTQYF; j_gene: TRBJ2-3; abundance: many; v_gene: TRBV7-9; d_gene: -
CDR3nt: TGCAGTGCTAGAGAGGGGGGCGGACAGGAAGCGGCTTTCTTT; CDR3aa: CSAREGGGQEAAFF; j_gene: TRBJ1-1; abundance: few; v_gene: TRBV20-1; d_gene: TRBD1
CDR3nt: TGTGCCACCTCGGATCCCCTGGATAGGAACACTGAAGCTTTCTTT; CDR3aa: CATSDPLDRNTEAFF; j_gene: TRBJ1-1; abundance: -; v_gene: TRBV7-6; d_gene: -
CDR3nt: TGTGCCAGCAGTTCCACTCGGGCCAGCAGCGGCTACACCTTC; CDR3aa: CASSSTRASSGYTF; j_gene: TRBJ1-2; abundance: -; v_gene: TRBV28; d_gene: -
CDR3nt: TGCGCCAGCTTCGAGGGACTAAGCACAGATACGCAGTATTTT; CDR3aa: CASFEGLSTDTQYF; j_gene: TRBJ2-3; abundance: -; v_gene: TRBV5-1; d_gene: TRBD2
CDR3nt: TGCAGCGTTGAAGGGGCCTACGAGCAGTACTTC; CDR3aa: CSVEGAYEQYF; j_gene: TRBJ2-7; abundance: many; v_gene: TRBV29-1; d_gene: -
CDR3nt: TGTGCCAGCTCACCCTATAAAGATCAGCCCCAGCATTTT; CDR3aa: CASSPYKDQPQHF; j_gene: TRBJ1-5; abundance: few; v_gene: TRBV18; d_gene: -
CDR3nt: TGCGCCAGCAGCTTCCAGGACAGTTTTACCTACGAGCAGTACTTC; CDR3aa: CASSFQDSFTYEQYF; j_gene: TRBJ2-7; abundance: few; v_gene: TRBV4-3; d_gene: -
CDR3nt: TGCAGTGCAGAGGGACAGGGTAACGCAGATACGCAGTATTTT; CDR3aa: CSAEGQGNADTQYF; j_gene: TRBJ2-3; abundance: few; v_gene: TRBV20-1; d_gene: TRBD1
CDR3nt: TGTGCCAGCAGCTTGGGGAATGATAACAATGAGCAGTTCTTC; CDR3aa: CASSLGNDNNEQFF; j_gene: TRBJ2-1; abundance: few; v_gene: TRBV7-2; d_gene: -
CDR3nt: TGTGCCAGCAGCTTACACCCAGTGCGGAGGGCCCTTGAAAAACTGTTTTTT; CDR3aa: CASSLHPVRRALEKLFF; j_gene: TRBJ1-4; abundance: -; v_gene: TRBV11-2; d_gene: -
CDR3nt: TGTGCCAGCAGTTTTGGGCTAGCGGTGGGGATCCAAGAGACCCAGTACTTC; CDR3aa: CASSFGLAVGIQETQYF; j_gene: TRBJ2-5; abundance: -; v_gene: TRBV12-3/TRBV12-4; d_gene: TRBD2
CDR3nt: TGCAGCGTTGAAGATTTAGGTTCCCCTAGCGGGGGGGGCCCCTACAATGAGCAGTTCTTC; CDR3aa: CSVEDLGSPSGGGPYNEQFF; j_gene: TRBJ2-1; abundance: few; v_gene: TRBV29-1; d_gene: TRBD2
CDR3nt: TGTGCCAGCAGTCCCGGGACATCGAACACTGAAGCTTTCTTT; CDR3aa: CASSPGTSNTEAFF; j_gene: TRBJ1-1; abundance: few; v_gene: TRBV12-3/TRBV12-4; d_gene: -
CDR3nt: TGTGCCAGCAGCGGATTTGTAGCAGATACGCAGTATTTT; CDR3aa: CASSGFVADTQYF; j_gene: TRBJ2-3; abundance: many; v_gene: TRBV9; d_gene: -
CDR3nt: TGTGCCAGCTCACCGGTAGCGAACACTGAAGCTTTCTTT; CDR3aa: CASSPVANTEAFF; j_gene: TRBJ1-1; abundance: -; v_gene: TRBV18; d_gene: -
CDR3nt: TGTGCCAGCGATTACGCCTCTGGAAACACCATATATTTT; CDR3aa: CASDYASGNTIYF; j_gene: TRBJ1-3; abundance: -; v_gene: TRBV6-5; d_gene: -
CDR3nt: TGTGCCACCAGCAGATATAGCGGGGGGGCGTACGGGGAGCTGTTTTTT; CDR3aa: CATSRYSGGAYGELFF; j_gene: TRBJ2-2; abundance: many; v_gene: TRBV15; d_gene: TRBD2
CDR3nt: TGTGCCAGCAGTAGGGACAGGCCCCTCCCTGGGGCCAACGTCCTGACTTTC; CDR3aa: CASSRDRPLPGANVLTF; j_gene: TRBJ2-6; abundance: few; v_gene: TRBV6-1; d_gene: TRBD1
CDR3nt: TGCAGTGCTTCCCAGGGGTCCCACAATCAGCCCCAGCATTTT; CDR3aa: CSASQGSHNQPQHF; j_gene: TRBJ1-5; abundance: -; v_gene: TRBV20-1; d_gene: -
CDR3nt: TGTGCCAGCACCCCCACAGAGACCCAGTACTTC; CDR3aa: CASTPTETQYF; j_gene: TRBJ2-5; abundance: few; v_gene: TRBV2; d_gene: -
CDR3nt: TGTGCCATAGGAGGAACTAATGAAAAACTGTTTTTT; CDR3aa: CAIGGTNEKLFF; j_gene: TRBJ1-4; abundance: few; v_gene: TRBV10-3; d_gene: -
CDR3nt: TGTGCCAGCAGCTTGAAAAGCCTGTATGGCTACACCTTC; CDR3aa: CASSLKSLYGYTF; j_gene: TRBJ1-2; abundance: few; v_gene: TRBV5-4; d_gene: -
CDR3nt: TGCGCCAGCAGCCAAGGGGTGGGGGGGACTGAAGCTTTCTTT; CDR3aa: CASSQGVGGTEAFF; j_gene: TRBJ1-1; abundance: many; v_gene: TRBV5-1; d_gene: -